This TCR beta chain was sequenced in a study of molecular identifiers for immune sequencing clone quantification. Points on this clonotype: Relative to the germline gene, one junction end is altered; a read error may explain this.

Per germline, CDR1 SGDLS and CDR2 YYNGEE. The CDR3 length is 14 residues. Bulk libraries came from a prior protocol with listed TCR primers. TCRdb reanalysed the PCR reads using MiXCR and keeps one entry per CDR3 protein. The sample yields 600,000 to 650,000 distinct CDR3 sequences, 20% seen once. Sequencing used naive CD8+ T cells from blood, with Jurkat cell RNA spiked in. Subset here: FACS-sorted CD8+CD4-CCR7+CD45RA+ naive T cells. The V and J genes are TRBV9 and TRBJ2-3; D perhaps matches TRBD1 (5 bases). This TCR was recovered from a human donor in good health. Some libraries in this study had Jurkat cell RNA spiked in. The CDR3 DNA follows: TGTGCCAGCAGCCCTGACAGAAACACAGATACGCGGTATTTT. Residues: CASSPDRNTDTRYF. Drawing the rest from reference TRBV9 and TRBJ2-3, the complete variable domain is DSGVTQTPKHLITATGQRVTLRCSPRSGDLSVYWYQQSLDQGLQFLIQYYNGEERAKGNILERFSAQQFPDLHSELNLSSLELGDSALYFCASSPDRNTDTRYFGPGTRLTVL.